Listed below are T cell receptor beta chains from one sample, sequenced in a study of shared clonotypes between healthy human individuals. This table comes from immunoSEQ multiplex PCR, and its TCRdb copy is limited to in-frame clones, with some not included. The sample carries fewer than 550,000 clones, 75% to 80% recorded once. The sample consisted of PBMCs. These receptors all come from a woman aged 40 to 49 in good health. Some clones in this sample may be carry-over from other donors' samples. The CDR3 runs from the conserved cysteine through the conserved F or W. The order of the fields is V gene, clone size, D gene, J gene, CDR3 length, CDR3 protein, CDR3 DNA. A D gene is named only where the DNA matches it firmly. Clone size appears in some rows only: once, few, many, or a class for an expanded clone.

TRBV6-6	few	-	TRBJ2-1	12	CASSPQYNEQFF	TGTGCCAGCAGTCCCCAGTACAATGAGCAGTTCTTC
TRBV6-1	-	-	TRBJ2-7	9	CATAYEQYF	TGTGCCACCGCATACGAGCAGTACTTC
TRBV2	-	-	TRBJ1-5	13	CASGGSEDQPQHF	TGTGCCAGTGGGGGGAGCGAGGATCAGCCCCAGCATTTT
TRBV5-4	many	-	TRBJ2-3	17	CASSRSGLPLLTDTQYF	TGTGCCAGCAGCCGGAGCGGACTACCCCTTCTCACAGATACGCAGTATTTT
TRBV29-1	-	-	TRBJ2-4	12	CSARAGENIQYF	TGCAGCGCCAGAGCGGGTGAAAACATTCAGTACTTC
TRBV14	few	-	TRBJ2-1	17	CASSQGLARSSYNEQFF	TGTGCCAGCAGCCAAGGGTTGGCTCGGAGCTCCTACAATGAGCAGTTCTTC
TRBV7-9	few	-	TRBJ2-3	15	CASSLVRRSTDTQYF	TGTGCCAGCAGCTTAGTCCGGCGGAGCACAGATACGCAGTATTTT
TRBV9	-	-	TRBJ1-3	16	CASSVGGSFSGNTIYF	TGTGCCAGCAGCGTAGGGGGGTCCTTCTCTGGAAACACCATATATTTT
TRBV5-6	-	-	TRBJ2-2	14	CASSLGVNTGELFF	TGTGCCAGCAGCTTGGGAGTGAACACCGGGGAGCTGTTTTTT
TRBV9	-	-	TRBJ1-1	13	CASSVADGTEAFF	TGTGCCAGCAGCGTAGCGGATGGCACTGAAGCTTTCTTT
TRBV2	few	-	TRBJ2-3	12	CASWGSTDTQYF	TGTGCCAGCTGGGGCAGCACAGATACGCAGTATTTT
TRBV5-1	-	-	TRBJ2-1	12	CASSLAYNEQFF	TGCGCCAGCAGCTTGGCCTACAATGAGCAGTTCTTC
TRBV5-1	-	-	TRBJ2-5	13	CASSLPRGETQYF	TGCGCCAGCAGCCTACCTCGGGGGGAGACCCAGTACTTC
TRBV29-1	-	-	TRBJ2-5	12	CSVGILGETQYF	TGCAGCGTTGGAATCCTGGGGGAGACCCAGTACTTC
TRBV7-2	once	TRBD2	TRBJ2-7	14	CASSAGLAGYEQYF	TGTGCCAGCAGCGCCGGACTAGCGGGCTACGAGCAGTACTTC
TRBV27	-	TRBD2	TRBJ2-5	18	CASSPVGLAGAGSETQYF	TGTGCCAGCAGTCCGGTTGGACTAGCGGGAGCAGGGTCTGAGACCCAGTACTTC
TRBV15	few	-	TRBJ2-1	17	CATSRDLGGGGYNEQFF	TGTGCCACCAGCAGAGATCTAGGGGGAGGGGGCTACAATGAGCAGTTCTTC